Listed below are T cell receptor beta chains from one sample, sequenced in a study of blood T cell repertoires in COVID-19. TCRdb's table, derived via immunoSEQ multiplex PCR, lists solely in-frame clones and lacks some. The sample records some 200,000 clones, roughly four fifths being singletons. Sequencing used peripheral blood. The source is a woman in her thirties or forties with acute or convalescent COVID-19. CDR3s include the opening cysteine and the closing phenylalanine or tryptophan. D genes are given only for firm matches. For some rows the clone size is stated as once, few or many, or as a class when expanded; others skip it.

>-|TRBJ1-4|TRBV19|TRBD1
CASKRGPATNEKLFF
TGTGCCAGTAAAAGGGGGCCCGCAACTAATGAAAAACTGTTTTTT
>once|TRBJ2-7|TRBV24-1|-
CATSDTSSYEQYF
TGTGCCACCAGTGATACCAGCTCCTACGAGCAGTACTTC
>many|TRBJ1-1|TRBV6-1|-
CASSDTLEAFF
TGTGCCAGCAGTGATACCCTAGAAGCTTTCTTT
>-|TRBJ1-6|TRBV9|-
CASSDTGASYNSPLHF
TGTGCCAGCAGCGATACGGGAGCCTCCTATAATTCACCCCTCCACTTT
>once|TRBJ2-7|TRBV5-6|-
CASRENGSPSSYEQYF
TGTGCCAGCAGAGAAAACGGGAGCCCGAGTTCTTACGAGCAGTACTTC
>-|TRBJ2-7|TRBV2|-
CASILGSYEQYF
TGTGCCAGCATTCTAGGATCCTACGAGCAGTACTTC
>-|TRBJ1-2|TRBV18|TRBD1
CASSPGTDYGYTF
TGTGCCAGCTCCCCCGGGACAGACTATGGCTACACCTTC
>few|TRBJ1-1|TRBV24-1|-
CATSETADNTEAFF
TGTGCCACCAGTGAGACAGCCGATAACACTGAAGCTTTCTTT
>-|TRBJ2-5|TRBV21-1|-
CASSKGGGGETQYF
TGTGCCAGCAGCAAAGGGGGAGGGGGAGAGACCCAGTACTTC
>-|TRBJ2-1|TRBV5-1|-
CASSLGLNSYNEQFF
TGCGCCAGCAGCTTAGGACTCAACTCCTACAATGAGCAGTTCTTC
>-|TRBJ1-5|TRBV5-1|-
CASSLDGFSNQPQHF
TGCGCCAGCAGCTTGGACGGGTTTAGCAATCAGCCCCAGCATTTT
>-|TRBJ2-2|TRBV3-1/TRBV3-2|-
CASSQAGNTGELFF
TGTGCCAGCAGCCAAGCGGGGAATACCGGGGAGCTGTTTTTT
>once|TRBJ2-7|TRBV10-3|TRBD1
CAISEGRTGGTNSYEQYF
TGTGCCATCAGTGAGGGCCGCACAGGGGGTACAAACTCCTACGAGCAGTACTTC
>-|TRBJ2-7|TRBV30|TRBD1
CAWTAGGYEQYF
TGTGCCTGGACGGCAGGGGGCTACGAGCAGTACTTC
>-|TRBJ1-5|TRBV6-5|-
CASSSGQSDNQPQHF
TGTGCCAGCAGTTCTGGACAGTCAGACAATCAGCCCCAGCATTTT
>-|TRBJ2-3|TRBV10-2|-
CASSGLPRTSTDTQYF
TGCGCCAGCAGTGGCCTCCCTAGGACTAGCACAGATACGCAGTATTTT
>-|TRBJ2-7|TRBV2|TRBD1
CASRHRGYEQYF
TGTGCCAGCAGACACAGGGGCTACGAGCAGTACTTC
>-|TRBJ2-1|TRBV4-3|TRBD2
CASSQDRGLASEQFF
TGCGCCAGCAGCCAAGATCGAGGACTAGCGAGTGAGCAGTTCTTC
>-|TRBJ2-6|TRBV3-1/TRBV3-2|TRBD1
CASSQDRGSSGANVLTF
TGTGCCAGCAGCCAGGACAGGGGCAGCTCTGGGGCCAACGTCCTGACTTTC
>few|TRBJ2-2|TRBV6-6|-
CASKESNTGELFF
TGTGCCAGCAAAGAGTCTAACACCGGGGAGCTGTTTTTT
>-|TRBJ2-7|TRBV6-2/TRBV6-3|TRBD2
CASSYSQREGSYEQYF
TGTGCCAGCAGTTACTCCCAGCGGGAGGGCTCTTACGAGCAGTACTTC
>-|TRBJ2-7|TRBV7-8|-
CASSKDNYEQYF
TGTGCCAGCAGCAAGGACAATTACGAGCAGTACTTC